This is a list of T cell receptor beta chains from one sample in a study of cytomegalovirus exposure and HLA in healthy donors. Produced via immunoSEQ multiplex PCR; TCRdb's table is partial and in-frame only. The table records about 140,000 clones, 76% of them present only once. The source material was PBMCs. The receptors here all came from a woman aged 40 to 50 in good health and CMV-seronegative. Both conserved end residues are part of each CDR3. The order of the fields is J gene, V gene, D gene, clone size, CDR3 DNA, CDR3 protein. A D gene is named only where the DNA matches it firmly. Not all rows give a size; the values are once, few, many and, for expanded clones, a class.

TRBJ1-1,TRBV7-9,TRBD1,-,TGTGCCAGCAGCATGCAGGGGGGTGATTCGGGGGCTTTCTTT,CASSMQGGDSGAFF
TRBJ2-7,TRBV7-8,-,-,TGTGCCAGCAGCTGGAGGTCCGCCGAGCAGTACTTC,CASSWRSAEQYF
TRBJ1-6,TRBV10-3,-,-,TGTGCCATCAGTGATGGACGGGACTATTCACCCCTCCACTTT,CAISDGRDYSPLHF
TRBJ1-2,TRBV5-1,-,-,TGCGCCAGCAGCTTAATTGGAGAGGATGGCTACACCTTC,CASSLIGEDGYTF
TRBJ1-6,TRBV11-2,TRBD1,once,TGTGCCAGCAGCTCTCCCCAGGGGGTGGGTGGATCACCCCTCCACTTT,CASSSPQGVGGSPLHF
TRBJ2-5,TRBV7-9,TRBD2,-,TGTGCCAGCAGCTCCCGGACTAGCGCGGAGACCCAGTACTTC,CASSSRTSAETQYF
TRBJ2-4,TRBV27,-,-,TGTGCCAGCAGTTCTGGGCCTGGTAACATTCAGTACTTC,CASSSGPGNIQYF
TRBJ2-1,TRBV7-9,-,-,TGTGCCAGCAGGGACTCCGGCCCAAAAAACAATGAGCAGTTCTTC,CASRDSGPKNNEQFF
TRBJ2-3,TRBV5-1,TRBD2,few,TGCGCCAGCAGCTTGGCGGGGGGGTTCACAGATACGCAGTATTTT,CASSLAGGFTDTQYF
TRBJ1-1,TRBV5-6,-,few,TGTGCCAGCAGCTTGTGGGGGGGCGTGGGGGCGAGGTTCACTGAAGCTTTCTTT,CASSLWGGVGARFTEAFF
TRBJ1-2,TRBV7-2,-,few,TGTGCCAGCAGCTCACAGGCTTACTATGGCTACACCTTC,CASSSQAYYGYTF
TRBJ1-1,TRBV5-1,-,few,TGCGCCAGCAGCTTGGCAGGAGGGAACACTGAAGCTTTCTTT,CASSLAGGNTEAFF
TRBJ1-5,TRBV28,TRBD1,-,TGTGCCAGCAGTACGGGACAGGGGGCGAATCAGCCCCAGCATTTT,CASSTGQGANQPQHF
TRBJ2-1,TRBV28,TRBD1,once,TGTGCCAGCAGTTGGACGGGACAGACAAATGAGCAGTTCTTC,CASSWTGQTNEQFF
TRBJ1-5,TRBV5-4,-,-,TGTGCCAGCAGCTTGGAAGGGTGGGAGAATAGCAATCAGCCCCAGCATTTT,CASSLEGWENSNQPQHF
TRBJ2-7,TRBV5-5,TRBD1,-,TGTGCCAGCAGCTTTGGGGACAGGTCCTACGAGCAGTACTTC,CASSFGDRSYEQYF
TRBJ1-2,TRBV28,-,-,TGTGCCAGCAGATATCCGGACAGTAACTATGGCTACACCTTC,CASRYPDSNYGYTF
TRBJ1-1,TRBV4-1,-,-,TGCGCCAGCAGCCAAGACGGGCGCGTACGGGGCACTGAAGCTTTCTTT,CASSQDGRVRGTEAFF
TRBJ2-1,TRBV6-4,-,many,TGTGCCAGCAGTGTTCAGGGGAGTGGTAATGAGCAGTTCTTC,CASSVQGSGNEQFF
TRBJ2-7,TRBV19,-,-,TGTGCCAGTAGTCTCTACGACAGTTACGAGCAGTACTTC,CASSLYDSYEQYF
TRBJ1-1,TRBV29-1,TRBD1,once,TGCAGCGTTGAATGGGACAGGCAGCAAGCTTTCTTT,CSVEWDRQQAFF
TRBJ1-2,TRBV7-8,-,once,TGTGCCAGCAGCTTATTAGGGGAAGTAGGCTACACCTTC,CASSLLGEVGYTF
TRBJ2-5,TRBV21-1,-,-,TGTGCCAGCAGCACCAGGACTAGATTCGGCCAAGAGACCCAGTACTTC,CASSTRTRFGQETQYF
TRBJ1-5,TRBV6-6,-,once,TGTGCCAGCAGTTACGAGACTCATGAAAATCAGCCCCAGCATTTT,CASSYETHENQPQHF
TRBJ1-1,TRBV30,TRBD1,-,TGTGCCTGGGGTGACAGGGGACTGAACACTGAAGCTTTCTTT,CAWGDRGLNTEAFF
TRBJ1-2,TRBV29-1,-,-,TGCAGCGTTGAAGTGGACTACGGCTACACCTTC,CSVEVDYGYTF
TRBJ2-1,TRBV7-9,TRBD1,-,TGTGCCAGCAGCTCTCGACAGGGAATCTATGAGCAGTTCTTC,CASSSRQGIYEQFF
TRBJ2-7,TRBV27,-,once,TGTGCCAGCAGTTTGCGTGGAGGGGGCGCTAATTACGAGCAGTACTTC,CASSLRGGGANYEQYF
TRBJ1-6,TRBV5-1,TRBD1,-,TGCGCCAGCAGCTTGAAGGGACAGGAGGATTCACCCCTCCACTTT,CASSLKGQEDSPLHF
TRBJ2-5,TRBV5-1,TRBD2,-,TGCGCCAGCAGCGTAGGGACTAGCGGGAGGGTCGGGCAAGAGACCCAGTACTTC,CASSVGTSGRVGQETQYF
TRBJ2-7,TRBV19,TRBD1,-,TGTGCCAGTAGTATCGGGACAGGGACCATCTACGAGCAGTACTTC,CASSIGTGTIYEQYF
TRBJ1-2,TRBV27,TRBD1,few,TGTGCCAGCAGTCCCCTCGGGACAGCCGATAACTATGGCTACACCTTC,CASSPLGTADNYGYTF
TRBJ1-6,TRBV7-9,-,few,TGTTCCAGCTCGCCGGACAGCTTAATCCCAAATTCACCCCTCCACTTT,CSSSPDSLIPNSPLHF
TRBJ1-1,TRBV5-6,TRBD1,once,TGTGCCAGCAGCTTGGGGTCGGGACAGGGTCGGAGGAACACTGAAGCTTTCTTT,CASSLGSGQGRRNTEAFF
TRBJ1-5,TRBV6-1,-,-,TGTGCCAGCAGTGATCAAAATACAGGGATCCGAAATCAGCCCCAGCATTTT,CASSDQNTGIRNQPQHF